Each of the 10 T cell receptor beta chains below was sequenced from the same sample in a study of Tregs in tolerant kidney transplant recipients (dated by TCRdb to between 2018 and 2020). Libraries were built with the immunoSEQ multiplex PCR assay. As stored in TCRdb, this immuneACCESS dataset retains in-frame rearrangements with V and J assigned. A fraction of the clones does not appear; measured against another copy, unresolved V genes explain less than half of the discrepancy, and the remainder lacks a known reason. The sample contains tens of thousands of clones, about 89% of them found a single time. The top ten clonotypes cover 3.5% to 4.5% of the sample. This specimen's time point label, interpreted: 6 months after combined kidney and bone marrow transplant. The transplants used related donors along with nonmyeloablative bone marrow transplantation, and in the human trials mixed chimerism was transient.

Sequences were derived from CD4+ T cells from blood (PBMCs), sampled 6 months after the transplant. These TCRs come from a human patient who received a combined kidney and bone marrow transplant. After a transplant, some T cells may be of graft donor origin.

The chain joins TRBV27 to TRBJ1-2, with TRBD1 matching 11 bases. CDR3 length: 15 residues. The ends lost 5 bases at V and 4 bases at J; junction bases unmatched: 6. The germline CDR1 and CDR2 sequences are MNHEY and SMNVEV (reference sequence). The CDR3: CASSRTGGPFYGYTF. CDR3 sequence (DNA): TGTGCCAGCAGTCGGACAGGGGGCCCCTTCTATGGCTACACCTTC.

Concerning this clone: One end of the junction fails to match germline, which may point to a read error. This chain uses TRBV10-3 with TRBJ2-3; 13 bases agree with TRBD2. Germline lookup yields CDR1 ENHRY and CDR2 SYGVKD. The CDR3 is made up of 17 amino acids. CDR3 sequence reads: CAISSQRTSGRTDAQYF. Written as DNA, the CDR3 is TGTGCCATCAGTTCTCAGAGGACTAGCGGGAGAACAGATGCGCAGTATTTT.

A remark on this clone: Within the sample, other DNA sequences also encode this same CDR3. This chain links TRBV4-3 with TRBJ1-6; 7 positions agree with TRBD1. The CDR3 is made up of 14 amino acids. V lost 5 bases, J lost 5 bases, and 3 bases stayed unmatched. Germline loops: CDR1 LGHNA, CDR2 YSLEER. The CDR3 is CASSDREDNSPLHF. The CDR3 DNA reads TGCGCCAGCAGCGACAGGGAGGATAATTCACCCCTCCACTTT.

This clone was observed a handful of times. A junction boundary mismatches the germline segment, possibly from a read error. Additional DNA sequences in this sample encode the identical CDR3. The rearrangement joins TRBV5-4 to TRBJ1-6; tentative D call: TRBD1 (5 bases). This CDR3 has 16 amino acids. Germline assignment: CDR1 SGHNT and CDR2 YYREEE (reference sequence). As DNA, the CDR3 is TGTGCCAGCAGACTTGGGGCGGGAGGGAATAATTCCCCCCTCCACTTT. It is translated as CASRLGAGGNNSPLHF.

This clone was observed a single time. The chain combines TRBV2 with TRBJ1-2; D is perhaps TRBD1 (5 bases). There are 15 residues in the CDR3. V lost 1 base and J lost 4, with 13 bases in between. Germline V gene sequence: CDR1 SNHLY, CDR2 FYNNEI. The CDR3 coding sequence is TGTGCCAGCAGTGAAGAGGCCCCGACAGTCTATGGCTACACCTTC. The encoded protein is CASSEEAPTVYGYTF.

The chain is built from TRBV4-2 and TRBJ2-2, with D unresolved. The CDR3 consists of 16 residues. Deletions cut 1 base from V and 4 bases from J, with 13 bases between. CDR1 and CDR2 (germline): LGHNA, YNFKEQ. As DNA, the CDR3 is TGTGCCAGCAGCCAAGCTTCTATCCGAAGCACCGGGGAGCTGTTTTTT. Translated: CASSQASIRSTGELFF.

This clone was seen more than once but under ten times. CDR3 nucleotide sequence: TGTGCCATCAGTGATGGGACAAGCACAGATACGCAGTATTTT. Its translation is CAISDGTSTDTQYF. The chain employs TRBV10-3 and TRBJ2-3, with D possibly being TRBD1 (6 bases). CDR3 length equals 14 residues. V lost 3 bases and J 0 bases, leaving 7 bases between the germline ends. CDR1 and CDR2 from the germline V gene are ENHRY and SYGVKD.

This clone appeared a single time. The V call is TRBV25-1, the J call TRBJ1-2; TRBD1 might be the D (6 bases). Germline V gene lookup returns CDR1 MGHDK and CDR2 SYGVNS. Deletions cut 4 bases from V and 7 bases from J, with 16 bases between. CDR3 length: 14 residues. The CDR3 loop reads CASSVARGFGGYTF. CDR3 DNA sequence: TGTGCCAGCAGTGTGGCCAGGGGATTTGGTGGCTACACCTTC.

The chain combines TRBV28 with TRBJ1-2; the D is unclear. This CDR3 has 11 amino acids. Germline assignment: CDR1 MDHEN and CDR2 SYDVKM. Trimming removed 9 bases at V and 0 bases at J, with 5 bases between. The CDR3 reads CASTANYGYTF. In nucleotides, the CDR3 is TGTGCCAGTACAGCTAACTATGGCTACACCTTC.

The chain employs TRBV19 and TRBJ1-4, with D tentatively TRBD1 (6 bases). Trimming left V 5 bases short and J 1 base short, with 11 bases between. In germline, CDR1 is LNHDA, CDR2 SQIVND (reference sequence). The length of the CDR3 is 15 residues. The CDR3 here is CASSYPGQTNEKLFF. The CDR3, as DNA: TGTGCCAGTAGTTATCCGGGACAAACTAATGAAAAACTGTTTTTT.